The count of the clone carrying this T cell receptor beta chain is one. Losses at the gene ends were 6 bases for V and 6 bases for J; bases not matched to a gene: 4. CDR1 is ENHRY and CDR2 is SYGVKD in the germline V gene. This CDR3 is 15 amino acids long. The data are from a study of control samples from healthy donors and cancer patients. Here immunoSEQ multiplex PCR was the method, and the copy in TCRdb shows in-frame clones only, minus some. The data show 100,000 to 150,000 clones, over 75% seen once. Sequencing input: blood. The sequence was obtained from a man between 40 and 49 years old in good health. The V call is TRBV10-3, the J call TRBJ2-2; 13 bases fit TRBD2. The chain's CDR3 is CAIRSTSGGAGELFF. The CDR3 DNA reads as TGTGCCATCAGGTCCACTAGCGGGGGGGCCGGGGAGCTGTTTTTT.